These 9 T cell receptor beta chains came from one sample sequenced in a study of T cell changes during pregnancy in multiple sclerosis (dated by TCRdb to between 2018 and 2021). The library was obtained by the immunoSEQ multiplex PCR assay. The source is immuneACCESS, and TCRdb retained only in-frame sequences with V and J called. Part of the clones is not carried over; for the studies checked, unresolved V genes explain less than half of this, and the remainder is unexplained. This sample comprises 65,000 to 85,000 clones, around 90% of them detected only once. The ten largest clones take up under 0.3% of the sample. The specimen comprised CD4+ T cells from peripheral blood mononuclear cells, sampled after pregnancy. The receptors were sampled from a female donor with multiple sclerosis, enrolled in a pregnancy study.

The chain is built from TRBV30 and TRBJ2-2; D possibly corresponds to TRBD2 (6 bases). V lost 1 base, J lost 6 bases, and 6 bases lay in between. There are 12 residues in the CDR3. The germline gives CDR1 GTSNPN, CDR2 SVGIG (reference sequence). The CDR3 sequence is CAWSAGAGELFF. For the CDR3, the DNA is TGTGCCTGGAGTGCGGGGGCCGGGGAGCTGTTTTTT.

The chain employs TRBV5-1 and TRBJ1-1, with 7 bases lining up with TRBD1. The V gene's germline CDR1 is SGHRS and CDR2 YFSETQ. The CDR3 is 15 residues long. V lost 4 bases, J lost 4 bases, and 10 bases stayed unmatched. The CDR3 DNA is TGCGCCAGCAGCCTACAGGCCCAGGGGGGCACTGAAGCTTTCTTT. Amino acid sequence: CASSLQAQGGTEAFF.

Regarding this clone: Other DNA sequences in this sample translate to the same CDR3. The chain employs TRBV5-1 and TRBJ2-7; D is possibly TRBD1 (6 bases). The V end was cut by 4 bases, the J end by 2 bases, with 13 bases between. The length of the CDR3 is 14 residues. Germline lookup yields CDR1 SGHRS and CDR2 YFSETQ. CDR3 residues: CASSLSTGTYEQYF. The CDR3 DNA reads TGCGCCAGCAGCCTTTCGACAGGTACCTACGAGCAGTACTTC.

V and J are TRBV11-2 and TRBJ2-7; D is perhaps TRBD2 (5 bases). V lost 5 bases, J lost 2 bases, and 13 bases lay in between. The CDR3 runs 14 residues. From germline, CDR1 is SGHAT and CDR2 FQNNGV. The CDR3 sequence is CASSRGRDTYEQYF. CDR3 bases: TGTGCCAGCAGCAGAGGACGGGATACCTACGAGCAGTACTTC.

The chain couples TRBV18 to TRBJ2-3, with 8 bases matching TRBD1. The germline CDR1 and CDR2 sequences are KGHSH and LQKENI. After removal of 0 bases from V and 3 bases from J, the junction contained 2 bases not matched to a gene. This CDR3 region has 15 residues. This chain's CDR3 is CASSPPDRGTDTQYF. CDR3 nucleotide sequence: TGTGCCAGCTCACCACCAGACAGGGGAACAGATACGCAGTATTTT.

This sequence joins TRBV6-1 and TRBJ2-1; possible D gene TRBD2, 7 bases. Germline V gene data show CDR1 as MNHNS and CDR2 as SASEGT. The germline V and J ends were trimmed by 5 bases and 0 bases, with 11 bases remaining between them. The CDR3 consists of 15 residues. For the CDR3, the DNA is TGTGCCAGCAGTCGCGGGGGCCTCTCCTACAATGAGCAGTTCTTC. It specifies CASSRGGLSYNEQFF.

The V and J genes are TRBV6-5 and TRBJ1-5; 7 bases map to TRBD1. Germline V gene lookup returns CDR1 MNHEY and CDR2 SVGAGI. The CDR3 is 14 amino acids. Unmatched junction bases numbered 6, after V lost 10 bases and J lost 0 bases. Here the CDR3 reads CATGTAYSNQPQHF. The CDR3 nucleotides are TGTGCCACCGGGACAGCCTATAGCAATCAGCCCCAGCATTTT.

The rearrangement joins TRBV23-1 to TRBJ2-7; D is perhaps TRBD2 (5 bases). TRBV23-1 is flagged as an ORF with uncertain function. Trimming left V 0 bases short and J 4 bases short, with 13 bases between. This CDR3 has 15 residues. The chain's CDR3 is CASSQSVREPYEQYF. CDR3 DNA sequence: TGCGCCAGCAGTCAATCGGTTCGGGAACCTTACGAGCAGTACTTC.

V and J are TRBV5-1 and TRBJ2-3; D might be TRBD2 (5 bases). Trimming shortened V by 2 bases and J by 4 bases, and 8 bases separated the two germline ends. CDR1 is SGHRS, CDR2 YFSETQ, per germline. The CDR3 extends over 13 amino acids. The CDR3 nucleotides are TGCGCCAGCAGCTTTATGGGAGCAGATACGCAGTATTTT. Translated, it gives CASSFMGADTQYF.